The T cell receptor beta chain under discussion was sequenced for a study of blood T cells in healthy people across ages. CDR1 and CDR2 (germline): LGHNA, YSLEER. The V end lost 1 base, the J end lost 4 bases, and 13 bases lay between the germline ends. This CDR3 spans 15 amino acids. PCR was performed a second time for about 7 to 12 cycles using a sample-barcoded 5' primer and a J-beta primer mix. There were at least 3 million CDR3-containing paired-end reads obtained from each sample. From the 5' RACE reads, TCRdb called clonotypes with MiXCR, one entry per CDR3 protein. The table includes about 1.8 million distinct CDR3 sequences, approximately 50% detected once.

The sample was blood. This chain links TRBV4-3 with TRBJ1-2; perhaps TRBD1 as D (5 bases). The sequence derives from a woman aged 40 to 55 in good health. This CDR3 reads CASSQGVREVYGYTF. The CDR3 coding sequence is TGCGCCAGCAGCCAAGGGGTCAGGGAGGTCTATGGCTACACCTTC.